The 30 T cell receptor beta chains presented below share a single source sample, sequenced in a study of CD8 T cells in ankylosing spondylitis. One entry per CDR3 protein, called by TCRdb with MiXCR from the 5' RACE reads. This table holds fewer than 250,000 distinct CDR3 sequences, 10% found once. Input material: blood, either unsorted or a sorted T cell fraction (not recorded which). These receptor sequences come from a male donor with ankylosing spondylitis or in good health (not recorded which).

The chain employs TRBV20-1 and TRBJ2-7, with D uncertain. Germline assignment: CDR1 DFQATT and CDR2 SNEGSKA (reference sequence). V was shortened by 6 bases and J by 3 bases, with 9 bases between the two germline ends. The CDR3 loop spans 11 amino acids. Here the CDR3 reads CSAPVGYEQYF. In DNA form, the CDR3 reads TGCAGTGCCCCGGTCGGCTACGAGCAGTACTTC.

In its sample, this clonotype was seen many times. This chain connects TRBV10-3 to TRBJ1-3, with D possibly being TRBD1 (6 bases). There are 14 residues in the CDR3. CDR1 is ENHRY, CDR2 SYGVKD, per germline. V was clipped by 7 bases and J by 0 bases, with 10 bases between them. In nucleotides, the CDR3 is TGTGCCATCAACAGGGAGTCCTCTGGAAACACCATATATTTT. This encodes CAINRESSGNTIYF.

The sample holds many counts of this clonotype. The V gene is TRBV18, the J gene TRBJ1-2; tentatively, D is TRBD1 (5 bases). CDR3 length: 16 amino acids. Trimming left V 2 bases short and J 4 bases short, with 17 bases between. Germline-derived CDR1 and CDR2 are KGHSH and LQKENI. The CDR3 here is CASSPALTGESYGYTF. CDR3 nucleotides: TGTGCCAGCTCACCAGCTCTCACGGGGGAGAGCTATGGCTACACCTTC.

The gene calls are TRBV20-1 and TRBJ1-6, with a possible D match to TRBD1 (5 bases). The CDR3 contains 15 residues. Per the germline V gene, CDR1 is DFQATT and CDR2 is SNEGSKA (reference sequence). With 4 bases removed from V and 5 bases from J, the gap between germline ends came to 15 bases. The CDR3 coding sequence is TGCAGTGCTAAACCAGGGTCGGGGAATAATTCACCCCTCCACTTT. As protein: CSAKPGSGNNSPLHF.

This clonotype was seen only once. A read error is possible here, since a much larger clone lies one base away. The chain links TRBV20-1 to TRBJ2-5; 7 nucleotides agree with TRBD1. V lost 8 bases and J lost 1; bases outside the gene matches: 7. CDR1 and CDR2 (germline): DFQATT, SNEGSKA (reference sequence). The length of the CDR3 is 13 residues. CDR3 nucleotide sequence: TGCAGTACTCCAGGACAGGTCCAAGAGACCCAGTACTTC. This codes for CSTPGQVQETQYF.

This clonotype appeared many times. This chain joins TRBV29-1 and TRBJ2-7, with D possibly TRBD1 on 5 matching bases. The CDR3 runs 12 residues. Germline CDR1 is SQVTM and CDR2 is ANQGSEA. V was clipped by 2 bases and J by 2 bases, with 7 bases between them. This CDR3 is CSVEQGPYEQYF. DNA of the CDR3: TGCAGCGTTGAACAGGGTCCCTACGAGCAGTACTTC.

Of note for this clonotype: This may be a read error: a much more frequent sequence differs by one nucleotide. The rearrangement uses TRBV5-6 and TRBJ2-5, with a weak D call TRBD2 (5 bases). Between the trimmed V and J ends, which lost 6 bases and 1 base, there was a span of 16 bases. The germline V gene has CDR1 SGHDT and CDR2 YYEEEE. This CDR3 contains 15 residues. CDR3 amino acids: CASNTWTPSQETQYF. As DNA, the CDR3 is TGTGCCAGCAACACCTGGACTCCCTCCCAAGAGACCCAGTACTTC.

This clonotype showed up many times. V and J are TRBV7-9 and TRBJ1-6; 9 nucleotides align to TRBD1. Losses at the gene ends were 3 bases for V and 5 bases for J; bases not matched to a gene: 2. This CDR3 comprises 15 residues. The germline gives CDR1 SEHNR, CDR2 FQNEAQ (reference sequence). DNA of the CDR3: TGTGCCAGCAGCTTCGGGACAGGGCATAATTCACCCCTCCACTTT. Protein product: CASSFGTGHNSPLHF. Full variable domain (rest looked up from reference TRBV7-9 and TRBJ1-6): DTGVSQNPRHKITKRGQNVTFRCDPISEHNRLYWYRQTLGQGPEFLTYFQNEAQLEKSRLLSDRFSAERPKGSFSTLEIQRTEQGDSAMYLCASSFGTGHNSPLHFGNGTRLTVT.

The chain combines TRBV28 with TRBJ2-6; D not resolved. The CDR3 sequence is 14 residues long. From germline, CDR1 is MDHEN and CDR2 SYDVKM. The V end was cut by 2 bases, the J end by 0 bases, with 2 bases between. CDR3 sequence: CASSLISGANVLTF. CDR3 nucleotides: TGTGCCAGCAGTTTAATCTCTGGGGCCAACGTCCTGACTTTC.

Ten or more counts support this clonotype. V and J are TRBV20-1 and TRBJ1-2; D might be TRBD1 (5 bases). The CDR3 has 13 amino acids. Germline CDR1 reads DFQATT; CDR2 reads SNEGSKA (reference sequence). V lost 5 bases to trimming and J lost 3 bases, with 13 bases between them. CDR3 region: CSAGSGTYYGYTF. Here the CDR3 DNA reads TGCAGTGCTGGATCCGGGACCTACTATGGCTACACCTTC.

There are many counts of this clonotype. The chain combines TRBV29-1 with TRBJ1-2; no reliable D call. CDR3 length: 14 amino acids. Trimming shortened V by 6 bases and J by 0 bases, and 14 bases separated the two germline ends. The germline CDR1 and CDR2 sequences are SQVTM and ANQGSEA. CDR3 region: CSVQTLAANYGYTF. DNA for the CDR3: TGCAGCGTACAGACACTGGCGGCTAACTATGGCTACACCTTC.

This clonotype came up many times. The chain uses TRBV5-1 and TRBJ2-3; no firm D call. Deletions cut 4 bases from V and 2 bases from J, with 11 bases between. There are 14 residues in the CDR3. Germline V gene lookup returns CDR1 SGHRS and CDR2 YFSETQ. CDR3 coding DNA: TGCGCCAGCAGCCCCTTCGAACTCACAGATACGCAGTATTTT. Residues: CASSPFELTDTQYF.

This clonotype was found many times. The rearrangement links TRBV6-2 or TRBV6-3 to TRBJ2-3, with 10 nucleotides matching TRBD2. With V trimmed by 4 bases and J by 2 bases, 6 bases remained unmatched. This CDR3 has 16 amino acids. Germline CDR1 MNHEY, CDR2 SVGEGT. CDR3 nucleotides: TGTGCCAGCAGTTCTCCTAGCGGGAGCTTCACAGATACGCAGTATTTT. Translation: CASSSPSGSFTDTQYF.

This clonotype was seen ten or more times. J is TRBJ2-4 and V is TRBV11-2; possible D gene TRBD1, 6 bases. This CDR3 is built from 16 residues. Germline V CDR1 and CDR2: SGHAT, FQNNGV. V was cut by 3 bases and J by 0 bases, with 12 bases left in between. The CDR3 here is CASSFGTLLAKNIQYF. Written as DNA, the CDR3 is TGTGCCAGCAGCTTCGGGACACTTCTAGCCAAAAACATTCAGTACTTC.

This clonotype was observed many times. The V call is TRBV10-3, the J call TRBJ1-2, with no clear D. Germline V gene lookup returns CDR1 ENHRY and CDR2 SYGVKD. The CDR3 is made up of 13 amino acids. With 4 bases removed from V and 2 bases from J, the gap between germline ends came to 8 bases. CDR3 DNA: TGTGCCATCAGTGGGTACGGCAACTATGGCTACACCTTC. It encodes CAISGYGNYGYTF.

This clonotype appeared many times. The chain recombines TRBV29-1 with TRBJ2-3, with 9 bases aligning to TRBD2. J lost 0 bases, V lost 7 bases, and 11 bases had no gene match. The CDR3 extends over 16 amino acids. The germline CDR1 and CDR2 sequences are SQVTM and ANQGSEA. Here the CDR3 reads CSADRLAGRSTDTQYF. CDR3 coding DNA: TGCAGCGCCGACCGGCTAGCGGGGAGAAGCACAGATACGCAGTATTTT.

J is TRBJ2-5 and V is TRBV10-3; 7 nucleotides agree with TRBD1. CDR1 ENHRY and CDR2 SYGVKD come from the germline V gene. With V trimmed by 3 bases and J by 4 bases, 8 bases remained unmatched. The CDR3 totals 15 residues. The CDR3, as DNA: TGTGCCATCAGTGAAGGGGACAGTGACCGAGAGACCCAGTACTTC. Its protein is CAISEGDSDRETQYF.

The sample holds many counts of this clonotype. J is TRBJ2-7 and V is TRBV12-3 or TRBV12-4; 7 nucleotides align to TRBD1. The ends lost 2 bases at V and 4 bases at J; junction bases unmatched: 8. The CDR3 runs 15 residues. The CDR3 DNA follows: TGTGCCAGCAGTTTATCAGGGGGTATTAGGTACGAGCAGTACTTC. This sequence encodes CASSLSGGIRYEQYF.

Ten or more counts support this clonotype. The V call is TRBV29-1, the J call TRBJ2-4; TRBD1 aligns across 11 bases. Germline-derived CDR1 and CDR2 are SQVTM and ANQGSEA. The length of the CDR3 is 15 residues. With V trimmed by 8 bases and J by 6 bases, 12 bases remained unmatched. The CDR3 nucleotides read TGCAGCTACCAGGACAGGGGGCGAGTAGGAAACATTCAGTACTTC. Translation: CSYQDRGRVGNIQYF.

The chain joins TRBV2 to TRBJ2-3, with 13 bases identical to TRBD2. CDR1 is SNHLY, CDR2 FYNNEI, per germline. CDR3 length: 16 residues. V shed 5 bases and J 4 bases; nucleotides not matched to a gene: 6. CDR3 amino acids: CASSPLAGGFADTQYF. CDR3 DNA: TGTGCCAGCAGTCCACTAGCGGGAGGGTTCGCAGATACGCAGTATTTT.

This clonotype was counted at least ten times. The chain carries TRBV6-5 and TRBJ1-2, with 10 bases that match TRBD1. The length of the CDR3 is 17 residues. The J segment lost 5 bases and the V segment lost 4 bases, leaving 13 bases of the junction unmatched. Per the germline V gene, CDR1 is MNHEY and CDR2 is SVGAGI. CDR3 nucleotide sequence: TGTGCCAGCAGTTTAGACCCGGGACAGGGGTCGATGTATGGCTACACCTTC. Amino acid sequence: CASSLDPGQGSMYGYTF.

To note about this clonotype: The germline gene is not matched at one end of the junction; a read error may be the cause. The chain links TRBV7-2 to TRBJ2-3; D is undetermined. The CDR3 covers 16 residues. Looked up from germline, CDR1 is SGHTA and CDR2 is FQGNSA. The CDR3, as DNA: TGTGCCAGCAGCTTAGGGCCTTATCTGGGCACAGATACGGAGTATTTT. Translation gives CASSLGPYLGTDTEYF.

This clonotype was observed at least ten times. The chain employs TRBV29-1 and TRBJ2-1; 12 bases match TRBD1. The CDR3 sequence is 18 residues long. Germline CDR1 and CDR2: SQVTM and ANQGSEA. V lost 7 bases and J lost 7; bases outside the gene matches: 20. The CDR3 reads CSATGTGGGVLANNEQFF. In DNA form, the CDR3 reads TGCAGCGCTACCGGGACAGGGGGCGGAGTTCTAGCGAATAATGAGCAGTTCTTC.

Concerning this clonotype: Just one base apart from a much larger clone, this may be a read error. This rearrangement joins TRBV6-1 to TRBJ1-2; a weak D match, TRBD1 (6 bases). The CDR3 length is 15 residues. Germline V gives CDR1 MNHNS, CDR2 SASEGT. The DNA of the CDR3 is TGTGCCCGCAGTGAGACGGGACACTTAAACTATGGCTACACCTTC. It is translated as CARSETGHLNYGYTF.

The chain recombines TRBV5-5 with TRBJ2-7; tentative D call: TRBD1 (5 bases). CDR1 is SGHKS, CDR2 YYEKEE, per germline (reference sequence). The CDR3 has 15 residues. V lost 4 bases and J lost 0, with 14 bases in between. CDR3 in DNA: TGTGCCAGCAGCCCGCAGGGTAGGGGCTCCTACGAGCAGTACTTC. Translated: CASSPQGRGSYEQYF.

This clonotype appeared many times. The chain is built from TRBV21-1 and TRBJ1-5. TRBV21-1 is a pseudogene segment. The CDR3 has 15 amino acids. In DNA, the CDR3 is TGTGCCAGCAGCAAACCCTCGGGCGGGGCCCAGCCCCAGCATTTT. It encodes CASSKPSGGAQPQHF.

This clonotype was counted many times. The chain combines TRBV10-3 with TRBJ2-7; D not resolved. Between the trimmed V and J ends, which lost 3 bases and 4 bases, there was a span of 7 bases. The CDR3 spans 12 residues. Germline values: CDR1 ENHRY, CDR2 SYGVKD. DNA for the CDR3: TGTGCCATCAGTGAATCCAGTTACGAGCAGTACTTC. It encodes CAISESSYEQYF.

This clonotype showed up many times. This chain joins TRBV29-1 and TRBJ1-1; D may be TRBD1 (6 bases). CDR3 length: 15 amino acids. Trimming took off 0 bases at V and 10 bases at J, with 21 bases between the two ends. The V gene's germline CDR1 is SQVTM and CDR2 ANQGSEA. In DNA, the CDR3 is TGCAGCGTTGAAGATGAGCGGGGACACGGGATAGGAGCTTTCTTT. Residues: CSVEDERGHGIGAFF. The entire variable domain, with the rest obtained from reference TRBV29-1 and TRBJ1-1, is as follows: SAVISQKPSRDICQRGTSLTIQCQVDSQVTMMFWYRQQPGQSLTLIATANQGSEATYESGFVIDKFPISRPNLTFSTLTVSNMSPEDSSIYLCSVEDERGHGIGAFFGQGTRLTVV.

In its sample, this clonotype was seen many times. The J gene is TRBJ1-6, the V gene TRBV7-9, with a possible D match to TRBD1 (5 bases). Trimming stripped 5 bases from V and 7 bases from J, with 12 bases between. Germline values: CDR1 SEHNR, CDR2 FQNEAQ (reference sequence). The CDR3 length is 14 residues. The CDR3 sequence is CASSLWEGNSPLHF. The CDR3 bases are TGTGCCAGCAGCCTTTGGGAGGGGAATTCACCCCTCCACTTT. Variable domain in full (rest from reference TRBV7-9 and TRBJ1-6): DTGVSQNPRHKITKRGQNVTFRCDPISEHNRLYWYRQTLGQGPEFLTYFQNEAQLEKSRLLSDRFSAERPKGSFSTLEIQRTEQGDSAMYLCASSLWEGNSPLHFGNGTRLTVT.

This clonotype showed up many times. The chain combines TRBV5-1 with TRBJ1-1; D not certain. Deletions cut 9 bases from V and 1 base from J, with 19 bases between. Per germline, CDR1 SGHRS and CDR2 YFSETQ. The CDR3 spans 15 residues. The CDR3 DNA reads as TGCGCCACCACGCCCGGGGTCCAGACGAACACTGAAGCTTTCTTT. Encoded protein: CATTPGVQTNTEAFF.